This T cell receptor (beta chain) was identified during a study of beta chain features in type 1 diabetes. Findings and caveats of the study: Type 1 diabetes patients showed a moderate but significant shortening of TCRB CDR3s in all four CD4+ subsets.

All of the isolated RNA was reverse transcribed, so expressed TCRB transcripts were sequenced. Generated by immunoSEQ multiplex PCR, the TCRdb table keeps only in-frame clones and is missing some. This sample carries about 120,000 clones, 16% of them seen once, and the ten largest clones take around 2.5%. This clone was picked up many times. The antigen remains unidentified. The source material was central memory CD4+ T cells from blood. The clonotype comes from a man aged 25-40 years with type 1 diabetes.

The CDR3 DNA sequence: TGCGCCAGCAGCCAGAGATTGGGGCGCGACGAGCAGTACTTC. Protein: CASSQRLGRDEQYF. The chain is built from TRBV4-1 and TRBJ2-7, with D perhaps TRBD1 (5 bases). Germline CDR1 and CDR2: MGHRA and YSYEKL. The V end lost 3 bases, the J end lost 5 bases, and 14 bases lay between the germline ends. The CDR3 sequence is 14 residues long.